The clone carrying this TCR beta chain showed up just once. The data belong to a study of cytomegalovirus exposure and HLA in healthy donors. The PCR contained 60 Vbeta and 13 Jbeta primers. The assay was immunoSEQ multiplex PCR, and TCRdb's table has in-frame clones only and misses some. The sample has roughly 200,000 clones, roughly three quarters seen once. The clonotype comes from a male donor in good health and CMV-seronegative. The sample taken for sequencing was PBMCs.

CDR3 sequence reads: CATSGLAGGPAYNEQFF. DNA for the CDR3: TGTGCCACCAGTGGGCTAGCGGGAGGGCCGGCCTACAATGAGCAGTTCTTC. This chain connects TRBV15 to TRBJ2-1; 12 bases align to TRBD2. Losses at the gene ends were 6 bases for V and 2 bases for J; bases not matched to a gene: 8. The CDR3 is made up of 17 amino acids. Per germline, CDR1 LNHNV and CDR2 YYDKDF (reference sequence).